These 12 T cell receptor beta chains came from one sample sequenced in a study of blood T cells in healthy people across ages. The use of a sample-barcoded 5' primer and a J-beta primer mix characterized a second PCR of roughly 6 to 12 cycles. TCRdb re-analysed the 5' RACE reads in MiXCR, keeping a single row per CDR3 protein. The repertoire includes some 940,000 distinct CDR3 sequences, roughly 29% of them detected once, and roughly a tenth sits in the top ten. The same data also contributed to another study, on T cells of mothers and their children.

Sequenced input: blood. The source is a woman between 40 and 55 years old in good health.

The CDR3 sequence: CASSVGSGTSRADTQYF. For the CDR3, the DNA is TGTGCCAGCAGCGTAGGTTCCGGGACATCCCGCGCAGATACGCAGTATTTT. The V and J genes are TRBV9 and TRBJ2-3; tentative D call: TRBD1 (6 bases). The CDR3 is 17 amino acids. Between the trimmed V and J ends, which lost 0 bases and 4 bases, there was a span of 18 bases. Germline loops: CDR1 SGDLS, CDR2 YYNGEE.

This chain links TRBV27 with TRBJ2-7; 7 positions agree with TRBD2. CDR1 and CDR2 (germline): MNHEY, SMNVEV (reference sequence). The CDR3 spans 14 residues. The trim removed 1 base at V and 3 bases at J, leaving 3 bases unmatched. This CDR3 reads CASSLLGGGYEQYF. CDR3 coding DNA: TGTGCCAGCAGTTTATTGGGGGGGGGCTACGAGCAGTACTTC.

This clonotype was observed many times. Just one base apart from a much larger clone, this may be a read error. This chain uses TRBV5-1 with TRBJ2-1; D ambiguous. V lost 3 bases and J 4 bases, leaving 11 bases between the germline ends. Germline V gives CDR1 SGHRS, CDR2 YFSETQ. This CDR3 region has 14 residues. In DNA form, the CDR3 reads TGCGCCAGCAGCTGGGCTGACTCTTACAATGAGCAGTTCTTC. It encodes CASSWADSYNEQFF.

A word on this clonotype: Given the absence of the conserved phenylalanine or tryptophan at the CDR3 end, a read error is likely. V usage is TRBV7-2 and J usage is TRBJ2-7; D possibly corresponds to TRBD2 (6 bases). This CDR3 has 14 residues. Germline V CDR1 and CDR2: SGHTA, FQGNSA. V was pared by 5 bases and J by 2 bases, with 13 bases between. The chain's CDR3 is CTSSRQEGPYEQYL. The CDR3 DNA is TGTACCAGCAGCCGTCAGGAGGGGCCCTACGAGCAGTACTTA.

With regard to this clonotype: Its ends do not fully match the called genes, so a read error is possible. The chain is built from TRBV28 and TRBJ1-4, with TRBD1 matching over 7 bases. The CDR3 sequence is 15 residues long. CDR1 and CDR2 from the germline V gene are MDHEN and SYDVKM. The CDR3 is CASRLRQGANEKLFF. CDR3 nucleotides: TGCGCCAGCAGACTTCGACAGGGTGCTAATGAAAAACTGTTTTTT. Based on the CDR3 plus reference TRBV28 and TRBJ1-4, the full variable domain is DVKVTQSSRYLVKRTGEKVFLECVQDMDHENMFWYRQDPGLGLRLIYFSYDVKMKEKGDIPEGYSVSREKKERFSLILESASTNQTSMYLCASRLRQGANEKLFFGSGTQLSVL.

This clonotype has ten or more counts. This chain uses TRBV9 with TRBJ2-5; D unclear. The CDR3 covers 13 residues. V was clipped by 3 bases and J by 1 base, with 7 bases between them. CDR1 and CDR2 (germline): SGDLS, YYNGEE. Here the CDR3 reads CASSAMGQETQYF. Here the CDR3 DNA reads TGTGCCAGCAGCGCTATGGGCCAAGAGACCCAGTACTTC.

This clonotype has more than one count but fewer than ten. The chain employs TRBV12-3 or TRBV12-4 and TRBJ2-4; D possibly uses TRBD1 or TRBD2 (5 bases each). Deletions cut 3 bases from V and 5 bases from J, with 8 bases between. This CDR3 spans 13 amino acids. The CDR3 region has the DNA TGTGCCAGCAGTTTCAGGGAGCAAAACATTCAGTACTTC. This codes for CASSFREQNIQYF.

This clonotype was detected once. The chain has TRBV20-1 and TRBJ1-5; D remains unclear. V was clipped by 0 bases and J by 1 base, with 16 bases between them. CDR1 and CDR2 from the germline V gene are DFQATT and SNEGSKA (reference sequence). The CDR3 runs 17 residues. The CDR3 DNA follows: TGCAGTGCTAGAGATTCTCAGAAGCCGGGCAGCAATCAGCCCCAGCATTTT. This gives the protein CSARDSQKPGSNQPQHF.

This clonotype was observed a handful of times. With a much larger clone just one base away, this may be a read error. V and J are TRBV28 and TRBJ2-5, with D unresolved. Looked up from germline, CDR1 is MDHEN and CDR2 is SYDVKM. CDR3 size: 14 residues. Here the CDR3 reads CVSSRTFRQETQYF. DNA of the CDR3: TGTGTCAGCAGTCGGACCTTTCGCCAAGAGACCCAGTACTTC.

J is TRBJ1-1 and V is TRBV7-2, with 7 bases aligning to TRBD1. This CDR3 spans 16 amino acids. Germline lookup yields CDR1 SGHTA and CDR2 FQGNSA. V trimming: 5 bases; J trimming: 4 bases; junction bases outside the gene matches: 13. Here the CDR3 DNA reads TGTGCCAGCAGCGCGGGACAGTTAGTCAGGGGCACTGAAGCTTTCTTT. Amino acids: CASSAGQLVRGTEAFF.

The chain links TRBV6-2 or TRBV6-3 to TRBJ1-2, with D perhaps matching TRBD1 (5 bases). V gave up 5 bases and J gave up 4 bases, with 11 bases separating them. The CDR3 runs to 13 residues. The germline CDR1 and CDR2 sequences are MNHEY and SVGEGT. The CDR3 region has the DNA TGTGCCAGCAGTGCGGGGGAGGTCTATGGCTACACCTTC. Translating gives CASSAGEVYGYTF.

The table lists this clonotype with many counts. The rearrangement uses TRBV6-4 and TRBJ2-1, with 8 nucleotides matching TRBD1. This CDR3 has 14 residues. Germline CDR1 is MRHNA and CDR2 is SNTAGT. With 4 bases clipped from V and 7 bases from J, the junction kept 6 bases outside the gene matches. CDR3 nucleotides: TGTGCCAGCAGTGCGTCCCAGGGGGCTAATGAGCAGTTCTTC. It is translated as CASSASQGANEQFF.